This TCR beta chain comes out of a study of blood T cell repertoires in COVID-19. V trimming: 3 bases; J trimming: 0 bases; junction bases outside the gene matches: 9. Germline values: CDR1 SGHTA, CDR2 FQGTGA. The CDR3 sequence is 19 residues long. Some clones are missing from TCRdb's copy, which holds only in-frame ones; the method was immunoSEQ multiplex PCR. The repertoire consists of approximately 250,000 clones, with 80% to 90% occurring once and the leading ten covering around 4.1%. The chain is built from TRBV7-3 and TRBJ1-5; 12 nucleotides align to TRBD1. The receptor was derived from a man younger than 40 with acute COVID-19. What was sequenced was PBMCs or T cells enriched from blood (not recorded which). The CDR3 spells CASSFAGTGGMISNQPQHF. DNA for the CDR3: TGTGCCAGCAGCTTCGCCGGGACAGGGGGCATGATTAGCAATCAGCCCCAGCATTTT.